Presented here are 9 T cell receptor beta chains from one specimen sequenced in a study of shared clonotypes between healthy human individuals. Clones were read by immunoSEQ multiplex PCR, and TCRdb kept only the in-frame ones, dropping some. Of more than 2,000,000 clones listed, roughly 92% were seen once; the top ten hold 0.14%. The source material was naive CD4+ T cells sorted from blood. Subset here: CD45RA+ positively selected. These receptor sequences come from a young man in good health.

The rearrangement uses TRBV5-6 and TRBJ1-1, with D uncertain. V lost 4 bases and J 1 base, leaving 11 bases between the germline ends. The germline V gene encodes CDR1 SGHDT and CDR2 YYEEEE. This CDR3 region has 14 residues. CDR3 sequence (DNA): TGTGCCAGCAGCCCGGACGGGTGGAACACTGAAGCTTTCTTT. It specifies CASSPDGWNTEAFF.

The chain carries TRBV6-5 and TRBJ2-7; D tentatively fits TRBD1 or TRBD2 (5 bases each). This CDR3 is 15 amino acids long. Germline loops: CDR1 MNHEY, CDR2 SVGAGI. The ends were cut back, 5 bases at V and 2 bases at J, with 16 bases in the middle. CDR3 sequence: CASSPWGFAPYEQYF. CDR3 DNA sequence: TGTGCCAGCAGTCCTTGGGGGTTCGCGCCCTACGAGCAGTACTTC.

V gene TRBV10-2 combines with J gene TRBJ2-1, with D maybe TRBD2 (6 bases). The CDR3 spans 14 residues. Trimming shortened V by 6 bases and J by 4 bases, and 13 bases separated the two germline ends. The germline V gene encodes CDR1 WSHSY and CDR2 SAAADI. The CDR3 nucleotides read TGCGCCAGCAGCCTCCGGGACTGGTACAATGAGCAGTTCTTC. Its protein is CASSLRDWYNEQFF.

The chain links TRBV28 to TRBJ1-2; D might be TRBD1 (6 bases). V lost 7 bases and J 8 bases, leaving 23 bases between the germline ends. The CDR3 has 15 residues. The V gene's germline CDR1 is MDHEN and CDR2 SYDVKM. CDR3 coding DNA: TGTGCCAGCACCAGTCTCCCGGGGCAGGGGAAGGGCTACACCTTC. Its translation: CASTSLPGQGKGYTF.

The rearrangement links TRBV5-1 to TRBJ1-2, with 9 bases identical to TRBD1. The germline CDR1 and CDR2 sequences are SGHRS and YFSETQ. This CDR3 has 14 amino acids. Unmatched junction bases numbered 7, after V lost 5 bases and J lost 5 bases. CDR3 DNA sequence: TGCGCCAGCAGACGATCGGACAGGGGTTATGGCTACACCTTC. Protein sequence: CASRRSDRGYGYTF.

The chain carries TRBV9 and TRBJ2-3, with 10 positions matching TRBD2. Germline CDR1 reads SGDLS; CDR2 reads YYNGEE. Losses at the gene ends were 3 bases for V and 2 bases for J; bases not matched to a gene: 9. The CDR3 covers 17 residues. The CDR3 DNA sequence: TGTGCCAGCAGCGCCCAAACTAGCGGGGTATACACAGATACGCAGTATTTT. This gives the protein CASSAQTSGVYTDTQYF.

The V call is TRBV2, the J call TRBJ2-7, with D tentatively TRBD1 or TRBD2 (5 bases each). Between the trimmed V and J ends, which lost 6 bases and 1 base, there was a span of 13 bases. This CDR3 region has 14 residues. In germline, CDR1 is SNHLY, CDR2 FYNNEI. DNA of the CDR3: TGTGCCAGCAGGGGAGTTTCAGGGTCCTACGAGCAGTACTTC. Translation: CASRGVSGSYEQYF. Variable domain in full (rest from reference TRBV2 and TRBJ2-7): EPEVTQTPSHQVTQMGQEVILRCVPISNHLYFYWYRQILGQKVEFLVSFYNNEISEKSEIFDDQFSVERPDGSNFTLKIRSTKLEDSAMYFCASRGVSGSYEQYFGPGTRLTVT.

The V and J genes are TRBV5-6 and TRBJ2-7; TRBD2 agrees at 12 bases. V trimming: 1 base; J trimming: 8 bases; junction bases outside the gene matches: 13. The CDR3 is 17 residues long. Germline loops: CDR1 SGHDT, CDR2 YYEEEE. CDR3 in amino acids: CASSLRSLAGGPVKQYF. In nucleotides, the CDR3 is TGTGCCAGCAGCTTGAGGAGTCTAGCGGGAGGGCCGGTCAAGCAGTACTTC.

The rearrangement joins TRBV29-1 to TRBJ2-7, with 8 bases identical to TRBD1. The germline gives CDR1 SQVTM, CDR2 ANQGSEA. V shed 7 bases, J shed 5 bases, and the junction held 10 bases outside the gene matches. The CDR3 covers 13 residues. The CDR3 nucleotides are TGCAGCGCCGGAGGACAGGGAGGTAACGAGCAGTACTTC. It specifies CSAGGQGGNEQYF.